The rows below give T cell receptor beta chains drawn from one sample of a study of T-cell reconstitution after alpha-beta-depleted transplantation in children. MiXCR, applied by TCRdb to the PCR reads, yields one record per CDR3 protein. The sample yields about 640,000 distinct CDR3 sequences, 10% to 15% seen once. Specimen: PBMCs, mostly from graft donor cells, collected 360 days after TCRalphabeta/CD19-depleted stem cell transplant. The receptors shown here come from a male patient between 5 and 17 years old who had a stem cell transplant for acute myeloid leukemia, so the T cells may come from the graft donor. CDR3s include the opening cysteine and the closing phenylalanine or tryptophan.

J gene	V gene	CDR3 protein
TRBJ2-2	TRBV6-5	CASSYRGDTGELFF
TRBJ1-1	TRBV20-1	CSARSPTMNTEAFF
TRBJ2-3	TRBV27	CASSFHRGSSTDTQYF
TRBJ2-2	TRBV12-3/TRBV12-4	CAISLAGGAGTGELFF
TRBJ2-7	TRBV3-1	CASSPDFVRLYEQYF
TRBJ1-5	TRBV20-1	CCARGDRYSNQPQHF
TRBJ2-7	TRBV18	CASSPPLGFEQYF
TRBJ2-7	TRBV28	CASALSRTGIFSYEQYF
TRBJ2-1	TRBV28	CASRTRDPRDEQFF
TRBJ2-2	TRBV6-2/TRBV6-3	CASSRNGMAGVTGELFF
TRBJ2-7	TRBV6-2/TRBV6-3	CASSYPDPEQYF
TRBJ2-3	TRBV20-1	CSARGVADTQYF
TRBJ2-2	TRBV10-3	CAITYRGDTGELFF
TRBJ2-5	TRBV29-1	CSVEPGHIGETQYF
TRBJ2-7	TRBV7-2	CASSLAPGQSYEQYF
TRBJ2-3	TRBV9	CASSVGVFTDTQYF
TRBJ2-7	TRBV5-1	CASSLGSGRFHEQYF
TRBJ2-6	TRBV5-1	CASSLPSGANVLTF
TRBJ2-1	TRBV20-1	CSARGLSREPYNEQFF
TRBJ2-7	TRBV7-6	CASSLVGLGQPYEQYF
TRBJ1-1	TRBV4-3	CASSHPMAGGTEAFF
TRBJ2-7	TRBV4-2	CASSRTRGGGRYEQYF
TRBJ2-1	TRBV7-3	CASSLDRLSSYNEQFF
TRBJ2-4	TRBV29-1	CSARGAETKNIQYF
TRBJ2-3	TRBV7-6	CASSAEGKAYTDTQYF
TRBJ2-7	TRBV7-2	CASSILAGVLYEQYF
TRBJ2-1	TRBV24-1	CATSDAHITRNEQFF
TRBJ2-6	TRBV6-1	CASNSASGANVLTF
TRBJ2-7	TRBV28	CASSLVRGPDTYEQYF
TRBJ2-7	TRBV11-2	CASSSRLYEQYF
TRBJ1-6	TRBV5-1	CASSSHPRGRIHF
TRBJ2-1	TRBV29-1	CSVDERQGRNEQFF
TRBJ2-7	TRBV14	CASSQPPPREGKKEQYF
TRBJ1-1	TRBV12-3/TRBV12-4	CASSPHPTATVMNTEAFF
TRBJ2-1	TRBV6-2/TRBV6-3	CASTKGSSYNEQFF
TRBJ2-7	TRBV29-1	CSVVGGGYEQYF
TRBJ2-6	TRBV5-1	CASSRIQGIPGANVLTF
TRBJ2-2	TRBV20-1	CSANSGGRGSGELFF
TRBJ2-5	TRBV20-1	CSASELAGKETQYF
TRBJ2-1	TRBV7-2	CASSSHGQGAGSYNEQFF
TRBJ2-7	TRBV6-2/TRBV6-3	CASSTGTGYEQYF
TRBJ2-5	TRBV29-1	CSVEEEGETQYF
TRBJ2-7	TRBV28	CASSLPGLIYEQYF
TRBJ2-5	TRBV19	CASSIRGSGNQETQYF
TRBJ2-7	TRBV3-1	CASSQDLSPVYEQYF
TRBJ2-7	TRBV19	CASSPNWQLAAYEQYF
TRBJ2-5	TRBV11-1	CASSLETGSTSPFETQYF
TRBJ2-7	TRBV28	CAGGRENPYEQYF